Below are 4 T cell receptor beta chains sequenced from a single sample in a study of cytomegalovirus exposure and HLA in healthy donors. PCR primers comprised 60 Vbeta and 13 Jbeta primers. Generated by immunoSEQ multiplex PCR, the TCRdb table keeps only in-frame clones and is missing some. Its listing shows roughly 73,000 clones. Sequencing used PBMCs. Every receptor here comes from a female donor in good health and CMV-seropositive.

The J gene is TRBJ2-7, the V gene TRBV11-2, with D unclear. Per germline, CDR1 SGHAT and CDR2 FQNNGV. V was clipped by 4 bases and J by 4 bases, with 8 bases between them. The CDR3 length is 12 residues. The CDR3 nucleotides are TGTGCCAGCAGCTCAACACAGTACGAGCAGTACTTC. This sequence encodes CASSSTQYEQYF.

The CDR3 sequence is CASSLLRTDTQYF. CDR3 coding DNA: TGTGCCAGCAGCTTATTGAGAACAGATACGCAGTATTTT. The chain carries TRBV7-8 and TRBJ2-3; no reliable D call. V lost 2 bases, J lost 3 bases, and 6 bases lay in between. The CDR3 runs 13 residues. Germline loops: CDR1 SGHVS, CDR2 FQNEAQ.

This sequence joins TRBV5-4 and TRBJ1-4, with D hard to call. CDR1 and CDR2 from the germline V gene are SGHNT and YYREEE (reference sequence). The CDR3 is made up of 12 amino acids. V lost 0 bases and J 7 bases, leaving 4 bases between the germline ends. The CDR3 nucleotides read TGTGCCAGCAGCTTGGACAGTGAAAAACTGTTTTTT. Residues: CASSLDSEKLFF.

The chain combines TRBV7-2 with TRBJ2-3; maybe TRBD2 (5 bases). The CDR3 runs to 13 residues. V lost 8 bases to trimming and J lost 0 bases, with 9 bases between them. From germline, CDR1 is SGHTA and CDR2 FQGNSA. This CDR3 is CASRESSTDTQYF. The CDR3 nucleotides read TGTGCCAGCCGGGAATCAAGCACAGATACGCAGTATTTT.